These 10 T cell receptor beta chains were sequenced from one sample in a study of response to subunit inactivated influenza vaccine. TCRdb recomputed calls from the RT-PCR reads with MiXCR, one row per CDR3 protein. The table has a few hundred thousand distinct CDR3 sequences, about a fifth seen once; the top ten hold roughly 10%. The specimen comprised PBMCs from blood, sampled less than 22 months after vaccination. These TCRs come from a man aged 50-75 years who received an inactivated influenza vaccine.

The rearrangement uses TRBV20-1 and TRBJ1-5; no clear D gene. The V and J ends lost 3 bases and 6 bases respectively, with 12 bases between them. Germline CDR1 reads DFQATT; CDR2 reads SNEGSKA (reference sequence). The CDR3 contains 13 residues. Here the CDR3 reads CSASQAAGQPQHF. CDR3 nucleotide sequence: TGCAGTGCTAGCCAGGCAGCGGGTCAGCCCCAGCATTTT.

This clonotype has only a few counts. The chain couples TRBV5-6 to TRBJ2-4; D gene ambiguous. This CDR3 contains 14 residues. V was pared by 0 bases and J by 2 bases, with 6 bases between. Looked up from germline, CDR1 is SGHDT and CDR2 is YYEEEE. The CDR3 here is CASSLAVSKNIQYF. The DNA of the CDR3 is TGTGCCAGCAGCTTGGCCGTTTCCAAAAACATTCAGTACTTC.

This clonotype has only a few counts. The CDR3 spells CAISETKTGKEAEAFF. CDR3 DNA: TGTGCCATCAGTGAGACAAAGACAGGGAAGGAAGCTGAAGCTTTCTTT. The chain recombines TRBV10-3 with TRBJ1-1; TRBD1 aligns across 7 bases. Losses at the gene ends were 2 bases for V and 6 bases for J; bases not matched to a gene: 12. Per germline, CDR1 ENHRY and CDR2 SYGVKD. CDR3 length: 16 amino acids.

The chain recombines TRBV18 with TRBJ2-1; 7 bases align to TRBD1. The V segment lost 2 bases and the J segment 6 bases; nucleotides outside the gene matches: 4. The germline CDR1 and CDR2 sequences are KGHSH and LQKENI. The CDR3 runs to 14 residues. CDR3 nucleotides: TGTGCCAGCTCACCATCGACAGGGCCCAATGAGCAGTTCTTC. It encodes CASSPSTGPNEQFF.

The chain has TRBV4-3 and TRBJ1-1; D not certain. Trimming pared 4 bases from V and 2 bases from J, leaving 14 bases between. The germline gives CDR1 LGHNA, CDR2 YSLEER. This CDR3 region has 15 residues. CDR3 sequence (DNA): TGCGCCAGCAGCCGCTTAGTGACTCCTAACACTGAAGCTTTCTTT. Protein product: CASSRLVTPNTEAFF.

This clonotype was seen a few times. This chain joins TRBV29-1 and TRBJ2-2; unclear D gene. The CDR3 contains 14 residues. The germline CDR1 and CDR2 sequences are SQVTM and ANQGSEA. Trimming pared 7 bases from V and 1 base from J, leaving 13 bases between. The chain's CDR3 is CSAAVQLNTGELFF. The CDR3 DNA sequence: TGCAGCGCCGCAGTACAACTGAACACCGGGGAGCTGTTTTTT.

V gene TRBV14 combines with J gene TRBJ1-5, with 7 bases fitting TRBD1. J gave up 5 bases and V 0 bases, and 7 bases lay outside the gene matches. From germline, CDR1 is SGHDN and CDR2 FVKESK. The CDR3 loop spans 16 amino acids. The CDR3 reads CASSQDRGQGDQPQHF. CDR3 sequence (DNA): TGTGCCAGCAGCCAAGACCGCGGCCAGGGGGATCAGCCCCAGCATTTT. The full variable domain, in which reference TRBV14 and TRBJ1-5 provide the parts outside the CDR3, is EAGVTQFPSHSVIEKGQTVTLRCDPISGHDNLYWYRRVMGKEIKFLLHFVKESKQDESGMPNNRFLAERTGGTYSTLKVQPAELEDSGVYFCASSQDRGQGDQPQHFGDGTRLSIL.

This chain links TRBV12-3 or TRBV12-4 with TRBJ2-1, with TRBD2 matching over 7 bases. With V trimmed by 5 bases and J by 10 bases, 2 bases remained unmatched. This CDR3 is 11 amino acids long. In nucleotides, the CDR3 is TGTGCCAGCAGTCCGGGACTAGAGCAGTTCTTC. Protein product: CASSPGLEQFF.

The J gene is TRBJ2-3, the V gene TRBV7-2, with D uncertain. The CDR3 is 14 amino acids. The germline CDR1 and CDR2 sequences are SGHTA and FQGNSA. Trimming cost V 5 bases and J 0 bases, with 9 bases left between them. The chain's CDR3 is CASSRTSSTDTQYF. Written as DNA, the CDR3 is TGTGCCAGCAGCCGGACGTCTAGCACAGATACGCAGTATTTT.

This clonotype appeared a few times. The V and J genes are TRBV4-3 and TRBJ2-5; 7 positions agree with TRBD1. Germline loops: CDR1 LGHNA, CDR2 YSLEER. The CDR3 consists of 15 residues. V gave up 1 base and J gave up 5 bases; unmatched junction bases: 7. CDR3 region: CASSQGAGGEETQYF. CDR3 sequence (DNA): TGCGCCAGCAGCCAAGGGGCAGGGGGAGAGGAGACCCAGTACTTC.